These 27 T cell receptor beta chains share one sample of origin, sequenced in a study of blood T cell repertoires in COVID-19. The assay was immunoSEQ multiplex PCR, and TCRdb's table has in-frame clones only and misses some. The sample records some 200,000 clones, under 90% being singletons. Sequenced input: peripheral blood. Source of these receptors: an elderly woman with active or convalescent COVID-19.

In its sample, this clone was seen a few times. The chain employs TRBV5-6 and TRBJ1-4; TRBD1 matches at 9 bases. This CDR3 has 14 residues. Germline V gene sequence: CDR1 SGHDT, CDR2 YYEEEE. J lost 8 bases, V lost 1 base, and 3 bases had no gene match. The DNA of the CDR3 is TGTGCCAGCAGCTTGCCGACAGGGGGGGAAAAACTGTTTTTT. This translates into CASSLPTGGEKLFF.

The chain combines TRBV23-1 with TRBJ1-5; no firm D call. TRBV23-1 is known as an ORF, though its function is uncertain. Trimming took 8 bases from V and 2 from J, leaving 13 bases between them. This CDR3 has 14 amino acids. CDR3 in amino acids: CASGRFEGNQPQHF. The CDR3 nucleotides read TGCGCCAGCGGGCGATTTGAAGGCAATCAGCCCCAGCATTTT.

The chain combines TRBV7-8 with TRBJ1-5; the match to TRBD1 covers 7 bases. Germline CDR1 and CDR2: SGHVS and FQNEAQ. V was pared by 5 bases and J by 7 bases, with 5 bases of the junction left unmatched. This CDR3 is built from 13 residues. The CDR3 DNA sequence: TGTGCCAGCAGCCAGGCAGGGGGACAGCCCCAGCATTTT. Translating gives CASSQAGGQPQHF.

There are a few counts of this clone. This sequence joins TRBV20-1 and TRBJ1-6; no clear D gene. The CDR3 runs 14 residues. Trimming pared 3 bases from V and 9 bases from J, leaving 15 bases between. Germline CDR1 DFQATT, CDR2 SNEGSKA (reference sequence). This CDR3 is CSASSQGGGSPLHF. In nucleotides, the CDR3 is TGCAGTGCTAGTTCTCAAGGAGGTGGTTCACCCCTCCACTTT.

This chain joins TRBV29-1 and TRBJ2-3, with TRBD1 as a possible D gene (5 bases). Germline V gives CDR1 SQVTM, CDR2 ANQGSEA. The V end lost 5 bases, the J end lost 0 bases, and 12 bases lay between the germline ends. This CDR3 contains 14 residues. The CDR3, as DNA: TGCAGCGTTCTAAAGACAGCTAGCACAGATACGCAGTATTTT. Encoded protein: CSVLKTASTDTQYF.

The chain carries TRBV9 and TRBJ1-4; D remains unclear. Trimming removed 2 bases at V and 3 bases at J, with 8 bases between. The germline gives CDR1 SGDLS, CDR2 YYNGEE. The CDR3 is 14 amino acids. This CDR3 reads CASSVTGSNEKLFF. CDR3 sequence (DNA): TGTGCCAGCAGCGTGACGGGGTCTAATGAAAAACTGTTTTTT.

The genes are TRBV20-1 and TRBJ2-7; 8 bases are shared with TRBD1. The CDR3 length is 11 residues. The germline V gene has CDR1 DFQATT and CDR2 SNEGSKA (reference sequence). Trimming cost V 5 bases and J 5 bases; bases outside gene matches: 2. In DNA form, the CDR3 reads TGCAGTGCTTGGACAGGGAACGAGCAGTACTTC. This encodes CSAWTGNEQYF.

This chain connects TRBV4-1 to TRBJ2-2; a weak D match, TRBD2 (6 bases). The CDR3 loop spans 17 amino acids. The germline CDR1 and CDR2 sequences are MGHRA and YSYEKL. Trimming removed 1 base at V and 1 base at J, with 13 bases between. Here the CDR3 DNA reads TGCGCCAGCAGCCAAGGGTTAGCGGTAATGAACACCGGGGAGCTGTTTTTT. Protein product: CASSQGLAVMNTGELFF.

The chain carries TRBV5-1 and TRBJ2-7, with 8 bases that match TRBD2. This CDR3 has 15 residues. V lost 0 bases, J lost 3 bases, and 5 bases stayed unmatched. Germline V gives CDR1 SGHRS, CDR2 YFSETQ. The CDR3 nucleotides are TGCGCCAGCAGCTTGGAAGCGGGAGCACGCTACGAGCAGTACTTC. Protein: CASSLEAGARYEQYF. Full variable domain (outside the CDR3, taken from reference TRBV5-1 and TRBJ2-7): KAGVTQTPRYLIKTRGQQVTLSCSPISGHRSVSWYQQTPGQGLQFLFEYFSETQRNKGNFPGRFSGRQFSNSRSEMNVSTLELGDSALYLCASSLEAGARYEQYFGPGTRLTVT.

The rearrangement uses TRBV7-6 and TRBJ1-6; D remains unclear. Germline V gene lookup returns CDR1 SGHVS and CDR2 FNYEAQ. The CDR3 loop spans 20 amino acids. Trimming removed 2 bases from V and 4 bases from J, with 24 bases in between. CDR3 sequence (DNA): TGTGCCAGCAGCTTACAGACTCATACCGGGAACGTCGGATATAATTCACCCCTCCACTTT. Protein: CASSLQTHTGNVGYNSPLHF.

The genes are TRBV6-2 or TRBV6-3 and TRBJ2-5; 8 bases agree with TRBD2. The CDR3 covers 15 residues. In germline, CDR1 is MNHEY, CDR2 SVGEGT. V was pared by 5 bases and J by 2 bases, with 7 bases of the junction left unmatched. CDR3 DNA sequence: TGTGCCAGCAGTCCGGCGGGGGGCCTTCAAGAGACCCAGTACTTC. Its translation: CASSPAGGLQETQYF.

On this clone: Other DNA sequences in this specimen translate into the identical CDR3. The chain carries TRBV2 and TRBJ1-1; D is possibly TRBD1 (5 bases). V dropped 5 bases and J dropped 0 bases, with 7 bases sitting between them. The CDR3 runs to 13 residues. Germline loops: CDR1 SNHLY, CDR2 FYNNEI. The CDR3 DNA sequence: TGTGCCAGCAGTTTACAGGTGAACACTGAAGCTTTCTTT. It is translated as CASSLQVNTEAFF. The whole variable domain, filled in from reference TRBV2 and TRBJ1-1, reads EPEVTQTPSHQVTQMGQEVILRCVPISNHLYFYWYRQILGQKVEFLVSFYNNEISEKSEIFDDQFSVERPDGSNFTLKIRSTKLEDSAMYFCASSLQVNTEAFFGQGTRLTVV.

This sequence joins TRBV6-2 or TRBV6-3 and TRBJ1-1; D not certain. Germline CDR1 and CDR2: MNHEY and SVGEGT. The CDR3 consists of 14 residues. The V end lost 4 bases, the J end lost 1 base, and 10 bases lay between the germline ends. The CDR3 spells CASSSNRQNTEAFF. In DNA form, the CDR3 reads TGTGCCAGCAGTTCCAACAGACAGAACACTGAAGCTTTCTTT.

This clone was detected a few times. The genes are TRBV3-1 (or the pseudogene TRBV3-2) and TRBJ1-5; D may be TRBD1 (5 bases). Germline V gene lookup returns CDR1 LGHDT and CDR2 YNNKEL (reference sequence). The CDR3 is made up of 14 amino acids. V dropped 5 bases and J dropped 0 bases, with 8 bases sitting between them. CDR3 nucleotide sequence: TGTGCCAGCAGCGGGGCGCCTAGCAATCAGCCCCAGCATTTT. Translation: CASSGAPSNQPQHF.

The V and J genes are TRBV3-1 (or the pseudogene TRBV3-2) and TRBJ2-7, with D possibly TRBD1 on 5 matching bases. The V end lost 4 bases, the J end lost 6 bases, and 22 bases lay between the germline ends. The CDR3 spans 16 residues. Germline CDR1 reads LGHDT; CDR2 reads YNNKEL (reference sequence). CDR3 sequence: CASSLTRECDSFEQYF. As DNA, the CDR3 is TGTGCCAGCAGCCTCACCAGAGAATGTGACAGCTTCGAGCAGTACTTC.

The chain joins TRBV19 to TRBJ1-1; 7 bases map to TRBD1. V lost 6 bases and J lost 3; bases outside the gene matches: 7. From germline, CDR1 is LNHDA and CDR2 SQIVND (reference sequence). The CDR3 runs to 14 residues. As DNA, the CDR3 is TGTGCCAGTAGCCCAGGACAGGTCTACACTGAAGCTTTCTTT. This codes for CASSPGQVYTEAFF.

CDR3 in amino acids: CASSIWQQETQYF. CDR3 nucleotide sequence: TGTGCCAGTAGTATATGGCAGCAAGAGACCCAGTACTTC. The chain uses TRBV19 and TRBJ2-5; no clear D. Germline-derived CDR1 and CDR2 are LNHDA and SQIVND (reference sequence). V lost 2 bases and J 2 bases, leaving 6 bases between the germline ends. This CDR3 spans 13 amino acids.

A word on this clone: Other DNA sequences from this sample encode an identical CDR3 as well. The rearrangement joins TRBV7-2 to TRBJ2-7, with D unclear. Looked up from germline, CDR1 is SGHTA and CDR2 is FQGNSA. Trimming took 5 bases from V and 3 from J, leaving 5 bases between them. The CDR3 is 11 amino acids. CDR3 nucleotides: TGTGCCAGCAGCCCAGGCTACGAGCAGTACTTC. As protein: CASSPGYEQYF. The full variable domain, with the rest looked up from reference TRBV7-2 and TRBJ2-7, is GAGVSQSPSNKVTEKGKDVELRCDPISGHTALYWYRQSLGQGLEFLIYFQGNSAPDKSGLPSDRFSAERTGGSVSTLTIQRTQQEDSAVYLCASSPGYEQYFGPGTRLTVT.

This chain links TRBV11-2 with TRBJ2-1, with 9 bases aligning to TRBD2. Trimming at V came to 1 base and at J to 8 bases, leaving 6 bases not matched to a gene. The CDR3 totals 15 residues. Germline values: CDR1 SGHAT, CDR2 FQNNGV. The CDR3: CASSLGSSGIDEQFF. The DNA of the CDR3 is TGTGCCAGCAGCTTAGGGTCTAGCGGGATCGATGAGCAGTTCTTC.

V and J are TRBV7-2 and TRBJ2-3, with D unclear. This CDR3 has 15 amino acids. V lost 2 bases, J lost 6 bases, and 15 bases lay in between. Looked up from germline, CDR1 is SGHTA and CDR2 is FQGNSA. The CDR3 spells CASSLNSLWSDTQYF. CDR3 sequence (DNA): TGTGCCAGCAGCTTAAACAGTCTATGGTCGGATACGCAGTATTTT.

J is TRBJ1-3 and V is TRBV5-3; 9 bases map to TRBD1. TRBV5-3 is an open reading frame whose function is uncertain. The CDR3 sequence is 16 residues long. Germline trimming cut 4 bases from V and 5 bases from J; bases unmatched to any gene: 10. CDR3 amino acids: CARSGPGQGLRNTIYF. The CDR3 DNA reads TGTGCCAGAAGCGGTCCGGGACAGGGTTTAAGAAACACCATATATTTT.

This rearrangement joins TRBV4-1 to TRBJ1-1; TRBD1 aligns across 8 bases. Trimming took 5 bases from V and 0 from J; bases not matched to a gene: 11. Germline loops: CDR1 MGHRA, CDR2 YSYEKL. This CDR3 spans 17 amino acids. CDR3 sequence reads: CASSFGQGGTLNTEAFF. Here the CDR3 DNA reads TGCGCCAGCAGCTTCGGACAGGGAGGGACTTTGAACACTGAAGCTTTCTTT.

This sequence joins TRBV5-6 and TRBJ2-3, with 12 bases lining up with TRBD2. Germline CDR1 is SGHDT and CDR2 is YYEEEE. Germline trimming cut 3 bases from V and 5 bases from J; bases unmatched to any gene: 10. This CDR3 region has 17 residues. The CDR3 region has the DNA TGTGCCAGCAGCTACCGGAGACTAGCGGGAGCTGTAGATACGCAGTATTTT. Amino acid sequence: CASSYRRLAGAVDTQYF. Supplemented by reference TRBV5-6 and TRBJ2-3, the full variable domain reads DAGVTQSPTHLIKTRGQQVTLRCSPKSGHDTVSWYQQALGQGPQFIFQYYEEEERQRGNFPDRFSGHQFPNYSSELNVNALLLGDSALYLCASSYRRLAGAVDTQYFGPGTRLTVL.

The rearrangement joins TRBV6-6 to TRBJ2-5; 8 bases fit TRBD2. V was pared by 2 bases and J by 6 bases, with 8 bases of the junction left unmatched. Per the germline V gene, CDR1 is MNHNY and CDR2 is SVGAGI (reference sequence). The CDR3 contains 15 residues. The CDR3 sequence: CASSYQTSVAKTQYF. Written as DNA, the CDR3 is TGTGCCAGCAGTTACCAGACTAGCGTTGCCAAGACCCAGTACTTC.

The genes are TRBV30 and TRBJ1-6; D is undetermined. Trimming cost V 0 bases and J 8 bases, with 11 bases left between them. This CDR3 is built from 14 residues. CDR1 is GTSNPN, CDR2 SVGIG, per germline (reference sequence). The CDR3 DNA sequence: TGTGCCTGGAGTGTATCTAGTGCAGATTCACCCCTCCACTTT. Protein sequence: CAWSVSSADSPLHF.

The rearrangement uses TRBV2 and TRBJ2-3; D is possibly TRBD2 (6 bases). The CDR3 contains 14 residues. Germline CDR1 and CDR2: SNHLY and FYNNEI. V was shortened by 8 bases and J by 1 base, with 13 bases between the two germline ends. In DNA, the CDR3 is TGTGCCAGCGGGGGGTCGGGGGGCACAGATACGCAGTATTTT. Translated, it gives CASGGSGGTDTQYF.

This clone was counted only a few times. The rearrangement links TRBV4-3 to TRBJ1-5, with D hard to call. CDR3 length: 13 amino acids. Trimming pared 9 bases from V and 3 bases from J, leaving 12 bases between. Germline-derived CDR1 and CDR2 are LGHNA and YSLEER. CDR3 coding DNA: TGCGCCAGTTCAGAAGGACTCAATCAGCCCCAGCATTTT. This gives the protein CASSEGLNQPQHF.